The 11 T cell receptor beta chains in this list originate from one sample, sequenced in a study of early T cells in non-severe SARS-CoV-2 infection. TCRdb re-called the 5' RACE reads with MiXCR, one entry per CDR3 protein. The sample has tens of thousands of distinct CDR3 sequences, around 9.3% seen once. The specimen was whole blood. The receptors shown here come from an adult who was a healthcare worker with PCR-confirmed SARS-CoV-2 infection or an uninfected control (not recorded which).

This clonotype was counted many times. J is TRBJ1-1 and V is TRBV6-5, with D tentatively TRBD1 (5 bases). CDR1 and CDR2 from the germline V gene are MNHEY and SVGAGI. This CDR3 has 11 amino acids. V shed 5 bases and J shed 6 bases, with 7 bases lying between them. The CDR3 here is CASSVGAEAFF. The CDR3 coding sequence is TGTGCCAGCAGTGTAGGGGCTGAAGCTTTCTTT.

This clonotype was counted ten times or more. The chain employs TRBV15 and TRBJ1-2; TRBD1 might be the D (6 bases). The germline gives CDR1 LNHNV, CDR2 YYDKDF (reference sequence). V lost 2 bases, J lost 8 bases, and 18 bases lay in between. This CDR3 is 15 amino acids long. In DNA, the CDR3 is TGTGCCACCAGCAGAACGGACAGATTTGGTGCAGGCTACACCTTC. It encodes CATSRTDRFGAGYTF.

The table lists this clonotype with many counts. This chain uses TRBV15 with TRBJ2-3; TRBD2 matches at 10 bases. V lost 0 bases to trimming and J lost 2 bases; unmatched junction nucleotides: 17. CDR3 size: 21 residues. The V gene's germline CDR1 is LNHNV and CDR2 YYDKDF (reference sequence). Written as DNA, the CDR3 is TGTGCCACCAGCAGAGATAAGTGGACTAGCGGACCACGCTACGCCACAGATACGCAGTATTTT. Its protein product is CATSRDKWTSGPRYATDTQYF.

The CDR3 here is CASSLGTREQYF. The CDR3 DNA reads as TGTGCCAGCAGCTTAGGTACTCGCGAGCAGTACTTC. The J gene is TRBJ2-7, the V gene TRBV11-2; no definite D call. Trimming left V 1 base short and J 6 bases short, with 7 bases between. The CDR3 consists of 12 residues. CDR1 is SGHAT, CDR2 FQNNGV, per germline.

This clonotype showed up many times. V gene TRBV5-1 combines with J gene TRBJ2-5, with no clear D. The V end lost 0 bases, the J end lost 1 base, and 7 bases lay between the germline ends. The CDR3 sequence is 14 residues long. The germline gives CDR1 SGHRS, CDR2 YFSETQ. CDR3 protein: CASSLAKGQETQYF. The CDR3, as DNA: TGCGCCAGCAGCTTGGCCAAGGGCCAAGAGACCCAGTACTTC.

This clonotype was counted many times. The V call is TRBV7-2, the J call TRBJ2-5, with unresolved D. Germline V lookup: CDR1 SGHTA, CDR2 FQGNSA. V was cut by 5 bases and J by 1 base, with 11 bases left in between. The CDR3 sequence is 14 residues long. For the CDR3, the DNA is TGTGCCAGCAGCCCCGTAGGCACCCAAGAGACCCAGTACTTC. Translating it yields CASSPVGTQETQYF.

Many counts were recorded for this clonotype. The DNA of the CDR3 is TGTGCCAGCAGCCTTAGCGGGCCCCAGGGGACCCAGTACTTC. Its translation is CASSLSGPQGTQYF. The V gene is TRBV7-9, the J gene TRBJ2-5; 7 nucleotides match TRBD2. The CDR3 extends over 14 amino acids. Germline loops: CDR1 SEHNR, CDR2 FQNEAQ (reference sequence). The junction had 10 bases not matched to a gene; V was cut back by 5 bases and J by 7 bases. Full variable domain (rest looked up from reference TRBV7-9 and TRBJ2-5): DTGVSQNPRHKITKRGQNVTFRCDPISEHNRLYWYRQTLGQGPEFLTYFQNEAQLEKSRLLSDRFSAERPKGSFSTLEIQRTEQGDSAMYLCASSLSGPQGTQYFGPGTRLLVL.

This clonotype was picked up many times. This chain connects TRBV18 to TRBJ1-1; D unresolved. Trimming stripped 1 base from V and 0 bases from J, with 6 bases between. The V gene's germline CDR1 is KGHSH and CDR2 LQKENI. The CDR3 is made up of 14 amino acids. The CDR3 DNA reads as TGTGCCAGCTCACCACGCTTGGTGAACACTGAAGCTTTCTTT. This translates into CASSPRLVNTEAFF.

This rearrangement joins TRBV2 to TRBJ2-3, with 7 bases lining up with TRBD1. Germline CDR1 SNHLY, CDR2 FYNNEI. Trimming took 6 bases from V and 1 from J; bases not matched to a gene: 7. The CDR3 has 15 residues. CDR3 in amino acids: CASRTDRFGTDTQYF. CDR3 sequence (DNA): TGTGCCAGCAGGACGGACAGGTTCGGCACAGATACGCAGTATTTT.

V and J are TRBV6-5 and TRBJ2-5; tentatively, D is TRBD1 or TRBD2 (5 bases each). V lost 0 bases, J lost 2 bases, and 16 bases lay in between. This CDR3 has 17 residues. CDR1 is MNHEY and CDR2 is SVGAGI in the germline V gene. CDR3 in DNA: TGTGCCAGCAGTTACTCGGTACGGGGCACGGGGCAAGAGACCCAGTACTTC. Protein product: CASSYSVRGTGQETQYF.

This clonotype was picked up a small number of times. The J gene is TRBJ2-1, the V gene TRBV7-2; 10 bases map to TRBD2. The germline V gene has CDR1 SGHTA and CDR2 FQGNSA. CDR3 length: 15 residues. The V segment lost 5 bases and the J segment 10 bases; nucleotides outside the gene matches: 11. CDR3 DNA sequence: TGTGCCAGCAGCCCGGGGACTAGCGCCCTCGCGGAGCAGTTCTTC. Protein: CASSPGTSALAEQFF.